This TCR beta chain was profiled in a study of T cell changes during pregnancy in multiple sclerosis. This clone was seen only once. Profiled with immunoSEQ multiplex PCR; TCRdb holds only in-frame clones, not every one. The data contain tens of thousands of clones, 85% to 95% of them singletons. The ends lost 0 bases at V and 5 bases at J; junction bases unmatched: 2. The CDR3 runs 16 residues. Germline V CDR1 and CDR2: MDHEN, SYDVKM. The source of this sequence is a female donor with multiple sclerosis, enrolled in a pregnancy study. The rearrangement uses TRBV28 and TRBJ2-2; the match to TRBD1 covers 11 bases. Source: CD8+ T cells from peripheral blood mononuclear cells, taken in the third trimester of pregnancy. The CDR3: CASSLWGQGVTGELFF. CDR3 sequence (DNA): TGTGCCAGCAGTTTATGGGGACAGGGGGTAACCGGGGAGCTGTTTTTT.